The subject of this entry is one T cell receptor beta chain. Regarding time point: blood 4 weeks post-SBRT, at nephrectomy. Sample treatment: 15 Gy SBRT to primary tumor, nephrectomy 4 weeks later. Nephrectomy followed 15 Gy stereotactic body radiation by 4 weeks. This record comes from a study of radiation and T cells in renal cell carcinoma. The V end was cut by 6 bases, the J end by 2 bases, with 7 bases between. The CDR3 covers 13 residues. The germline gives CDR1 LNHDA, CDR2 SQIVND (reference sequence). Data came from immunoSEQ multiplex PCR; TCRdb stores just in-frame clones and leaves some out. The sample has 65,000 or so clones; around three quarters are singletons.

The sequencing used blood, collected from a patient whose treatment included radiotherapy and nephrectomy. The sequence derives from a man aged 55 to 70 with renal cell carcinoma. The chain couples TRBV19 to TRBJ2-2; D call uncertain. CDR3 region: CASRHKNTGELFF. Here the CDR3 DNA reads TGTGCCAGTAGACATAAAAACACCGGGGAGCTGTTTTTT.